The 22 T cell receptor beta chains given below trace back to one sample, sequenced in a study of Graves' ophthalmopathy and Graves' hyperthyroidism. RNA served as the template for amplifying TCR beta CDR3 regions. The authors performed first-round RT-PCR with HTBI primers and then a second-round multiplex PCR. In TCRdb, the multiplex PCR reads were re-called with MiXCR into one record per CDR3 protein. This table has a few hundred thousand distinct CDR3 sequences, 15% to 20% appearing once. Sequencing input: peripheral blood. All receptors come from a woman in her late teens or twenties with Graves' ophthalmopathy.

The chain's CDR3 is CASSYSGRFGQPQHF. CDR3 nucleotides: TGTGCCAGCAGTTACTCGGGCAGGTTCGGGCAGCCCCAGCATTTT. The V and J genes are TRBV6-2 or TRBV6-3 and TRBJ1-5, with unresolved D. Trimming pared 0 bases from V and 7 bases from J, leaving 13 bases between. Germline CDR1 is MNHEY and CDR2 is SVGEGT. The CDR3 spans 15 residues.

The chain has TRBV12-3 or TRBV12-4 and TRBJ1-5; tentative D call: TRBD1 (5 bases). Trimming left V 6 bases short and J 6 bases short, with 15 bases between. The CDR3 is 14 amino acids. The CDR3: CASRPGRTGQPQHF. CDR3 DNA: TGTGCCAGCAGACCGGGACGGACCGGTCAGCCCCAGCATTTT.

V usage is TRBV7-3 and J usage is TRBJ2-2; TRBD1 matches at 7 bases. This CDR3 comprises 13 residues. V dropped 4 bases and J dropped 7; count of bases not matched to a gene: 3. Germline CDR1 is SGHTA and CDR2 is FQGTGA. CDR3 in DNA: TGTGCCAGCAGCTCGACAGGGCACGGGGAGCTGTTTTTT. Translated, it gives CASSSTGHGELFF.

There are many counts of this clonotype. V is TRBV12-3 or TRBV12-4 and J is TRBJ2-7; TRBD2 matches 10 bases. Trimming cost V 5 bases and J 7 bases; bases outside gene matches: 11. The length of the CDR3 is 15 residues. CDR3 loop: CASSLGLAASREQYF. The DNA of the CDR3 is TGTGCCAGCAGTCTCGGACTAGCGGCCTCGAGGGAGCAGTACTTC.

This clonotype was recorded at least ten times. In DNA, the CDR3 is TGCAGCGTCGACATCCGGGAAAACACTGAAGCTTTCTTT. It yields the protein CSVDIRENTEAFF. The chain has TRBV29-1 and TRBJ1-1; D not resolved. In germline, CDR1 is SQVTM, CDR2 ANQGSEA. The germline V and J ends were trimmed by 6 bases and 2 bases, with 13 bases remaining between them. The CDR3 loop spans 13 amino acids.

Many counts were recorded for this clonotype. The CDR3: CSARDSRPWIMGEQYF. The CDR3 nucleotides are TGCAGTGCTAGAGATTCGAGACCCTGGATAATGGGCGAGCAGTACTTC. The chain employs TRBV20-1 and TRBJ2-7, with D uncertain. This CDR3 spans 16 amino acids. V was clipped by 0 bases and J by 6 bases, with 21 bases between them. CDR1 is DFQATT and CDR2 is SNEGSKA in the germline V gene (reference sequence).

This clonotype showed up many times. The chain recombines TRBV7-8 with TRBJ1-1; D possibly corresponds to TRBD1 (6 bases). The V gene's germline CDR1 is SGHVS and CDR2 FQNEAQ. The CDR3 totals 19 residues. Between the trimmed V and J ends, which lost 5 bases and 4 bases, there was a span of 29 bases. Here the CDR3 reads CASSQGRGRAGRASTEAFF. As DNA, the CDR3 is TGTGCCAGCAGCCAGGGGCGGGGACGGGCGGGTCGGGCTAGCACTGAAGCTTTCTTT.

This clonotype appeared many times. CDR3 region: CAWGSSSGRATYEQYF. As DNA, the CDR3 is TGTGCCTGGGGGTCCTCTAGCGGGAGGGCTACTTACGAGCAGTACTTC. The rearrangement links TRBV30 to TRBJ2-7; 12 bases match TRBD2. The germline V gene has CDR1 GTSNPN and CDR2 SVGIG (reference sequence). V gave up 5 bases and J gave up 4 bases; unmatched junction bases: 12. This CDR3 comprises 16 residues.

The V and J genes are TRBV10-3 and TRBJ2-5; 8 bases match TRBD1. V was pared by 0 bases and J by 5 bases, with 11 bases of the junction left unmatched. In germline, CDR1 is ENHRY, CDR2 SYGVKD. The CDR3 spans 17 residues. CDR3 loop: CAISESPGQGDGETQYF. The CDR3 DNA reads TGTGCCATCAGTGAGTCGCCCGGACAGGGCGATGGGGAGACCCAGTACTTC.

This rearrangement joins TRBV9 to TRBJ2-7; 10 nucleotides match TRBD1. CDR3 size: 16 residues. CDR1 and CDR2 from the germline V gene are SGDLS and YYNGEE. The V gene end was trimmed by 1 base and the J gene end by 2 bases; junction bases not matched to a gene: 6. The CDR3 DNA reads as TGTGCCAGCAGCGTATCGGGACAGGGGACGACCTACGAGCAGTACTTC. Amino acids: CASSVSGQGTTYEQYF.

This clonotype was detected many times. The V gene is TRBV11-2, the J gene TRBJ1-6, with TRBD1 as a possible D gene (5 bases). V was cut by 7 bases and J by 5 bases, with 18 bases left in between. CDR3 length: 16 residues. Germline V gene data show CDR1 as SGHAT and CDR2 as FQNNGV. CDR3 sequence (DNA): TGTGCCAGCACCCTGGGCGGGGCAAGGGATAATTCACCCCTCCACTTT. As protein: CASTLGGARDNSPLHF.

This clonotype was recorded many times. The chain links TRBV28 to TRBJ2-7, with 9 bases aligning to TRBD2. The CDR3 loop spans 14 amino acids. V was clipped by 6 bases and J by 3 bases; unmatched bases: 6. Germline V gene data show CDR1 as MDHEN and CDR2 as SYDVKM. CDR3 region: CASSSAGGSYEQYF. The CDR3 nucleotides read TGTGCCAGCAGCTCGGCGGGGGGGAGCTACGAGCAGTACTTC.

This clonotype was counted at least ten times. The rearrangement joins TRBV7-2 to TRBJ1-1; no reliable D call. The CDR3 sequence is 14 residues long. V lost 5 bases and J lost 5, with 15 bases in between. Germline assignment: CDR1 SGHTA and CDR2 FQGNSA. CDR3 in amino acids: CASSLKFGRTEAFF. Written as DNA, the CDR3 is TGTGCCAGCAGCCTCAAGTTTGGTCGGACTGAAGCTTTCTTT.

This clonotype was detected many times. The chain uses TRBV12-3 or TRBV12-4 and TRBJ1-6; D is unresolved. This CDR3 has 13 amino acids. Trimming left V 1 base short and J 14 bases short, with 12 bases between. The chain's CDR3 is CASSLGITSALHF. The DNA of the CDR3 is TGTGCCAGCAGTTTAGGAATAACTTCGGCCCTCCACTTT.

This chain joins TRBV6-5 and TRBJ2-7, with TRBD1 matching over 8 bases. This CDR3 spans 16 amino acids. V gave up 2 bases and J gave up 3 bases; unmatched junction bases: 9. CDR1 is MNHEY and CDR2 is SVGAGI in the germline V gene. This chain's CDR3 is CASSYTRTGFNYEQYF. CDR3 bases: TGTGCCAGCAGTTACACCCGGACAGGGTTTAACTACGAGCAGTACTTC.

In its sample, this clonotype was seen many times. J is TRBJ2-5 and V is TRBV11-2; perhaps TRBD1 as D (6 bases). CDR1 is SGHAT and CDR2 is FQNNGV in the germline V gene. The germline V and J ends were trimmed by 6 bases and 4 bases, with 24 bases remaining between them. This CDR3 has 17 residues. In DNA, the CDR3 is TGTGCCAGCAGTTCCCAGGTGAACTACAGGGTAGGAGAGACCCAGTACTTC. Its translation: CASSSQVNYRVGETQYF.

This clonotype was counted ten times or more. The chain joins TRBV19 to TRBJ2-2; no definite D call. Germline V gene sequence: CDR1 LNHDA, CDR2 SQIVND (reference sequence). The CDR3 is 14 amino acids. The V and J ends lost 1 base and 6 bases respectively, with 9 bases between them. CDR3 coding DNA: TGTGCCAGTAGTATAGGGGGTGGAGCCGGGGAGCTGTTTTTT. This sequence encodes CASSIGGGAGELFF.

This clonotype was counted many times. The chain joins TRBV5-1 to TRBJ2-2; a weak D match, TRBD1 (6 bases). Trimming removed 0 bases at V and 7 bases at J, with 10 bases between. CDR3 length equals 14 residues. The germline V gene encodes CDR1 SGHRS and CDR2 YFSETQ. CDR3: CASSLDNRDGELFF. The CDR3 coding sequence is TGCGCCAGCAGCTTGGATAACAGGGACGGGGAGCTGTTTTTT.

The table lists this clonotype with many counts. The J gene is TRBJ2-7, the V gene TRBV30, with 8 bases fitting TRBD1. Germline CDR1 is GTSNPN and CDR2 is SVGIG (reference sequence). V was pared by 4 bases and J by 3 bases, with 5 bases of the junction left unmatched. CDR3 size: 13 residues. CDR3 amino acids: CAWTTGGLYEQYF. The CDR3 bases are TGTGCCTGGACCACAGGGGGGCTCTACGAGCAGTACTTC.

V gene TRBV12-3 or TRBV12-4 combines with J gene TRBJ2-4; D uncertain. V was shortened by 2 bases and J by 0 bases, with 8 bases between the two germline ends. The length of the CDR3 is 15 residues. The CDR3 bases are TGTGCCAGCAGTTTATTGAGTCTAGCCAAAAACATTCAGTACTTC. Amino acids: CASSLLSLAKNIQYF.

The table lists this clonotype with many counts. This chain joins TRBV12-3 or TRBV12-4 and TRBJ2-2; 8 bases agree with TRBD1. V shed 7 bases and J 1 base; nucleotides not matched to a gene: 5. This CDR3 is built from 15 residues. The CDR3 region has the DNA TGTGCCAGCACCCAGGGACAGGTGAACACCGGGGAGCTGTTTTTT. As protein: CASTQGQVNTGELFF.

This clonotype occurred many times. The chain couples TRBV5-5 to TRBJ2-7, with 8 bases aligning to TRBD1. The CDR3 extends over 15 amino acids. The V gene end was trimmed by 5 bases and the J gene end by 1 base; junction bases not matched to a gene: 8. The V gene's germline CDR1 is SGHKS and CDR2 YYEKEE (reference sequence). CDR3 nucleotide sequence: TGTGCCAGCAGAAAAGGACAGGGCGCATCCTACGAGCAGTACTTC. It specifies CASRKGQGASYEQYF.